One and the same sample provided the 24 T cell receptor beta chains below, sequenced in a study of sequential checkpoint blockade in melanoma. TCRdb keeps only in-frame clones here, not all; method: immunoSEQ multiplex PCR. The data show about 18,000 clones, around 70% seen once. As for treatment: randomized to nivolumab then ipilimumab (arm A) or the reverse (arm B). The sample here was CD8+ T cells sorted from blood (inferred from file names), taken from a patient given nivolumab and ipilimumab in sequence. These receptors were taken from a human donor with melanoma.

The rearrangement joins TRBV30 to TRBJ2-3; D unresolved. CDR3 length: 12 amino acids. CDR1 is GTSNPN and CDR2 is SVGIG in the germline V gene (reference sequence). As DNA, the CDR3 is TGTGCTACACCCTTGGGCACAGATACGCAGTATTTT. Its translation: CATPLGTDTQYF.

This chain joins TRBV6-1 and TRBJ2-2; D gene ambiguous. CDR3 size: 12 residues. Germline V gives CDR1 MNHNS, CDR2 SASEGT. V was cut by 7 bases and J by 2 bases, with 5 bases left in between. This CDR3 reads CASMANTGELFF. The CDR3 DNA follows: TGTGCCAGCATGGCAAACACCGGGGAGCTGTTTTTT.

This clone has just a few counts. The chain carries TRBV7-8 and TRBJ2-7; 7 nucleotides align to TRBD2. CDR3 length equals 14 residues. In germline, CDR1 is SGHVS, CDR2 FQNEAQ. With 2 bases clipped from V and 2 bases from J, the junction kept 3 bases outside the gene matches. The CDR3 sequence is CASSLPGLAYEQYF. CDR3 nucleotides: TGTGCCAGCAGCTTACCCGGACTAGCCTACGAGCAGTACTTC.

The CDR3 nucleotides are TGCAGTGCTAGAGACGCCTACGAGCAGTACTTC. It encodes CSARDAYEQYF. The chain combines TRBV20-1 with TRBJ2-7; D call uncertain. The germline CDR1 and CDR2 sequences are DFQATT and SNEGSKA (reference sequence). The length of the CDR3 is 11 residues. Trimming took 0 bases from V and 2 from J, leaving 2 bases between them.

The chain carries TRBV2 and TRBJ1-2; D perhaps matches TRBD1 (6 bases). The CDR3 length is 14 residues. CDR1 and CDR2 (germline): SNHLY, FYNNEI. Trimming took 4 bases from V and 1 from J, leaving 10 bases between them. The CDR3 DNA is TGTGCCAGCAGTGCACAGGGAGATAACTATGGCTACACCTTC. It is translated as CASSAQGDNYGYTF.

The chain carries TRBV9 and TRBJ1-1; D ambiguous. Between the trimmed V and J ends, which lost 0 bases and 1 base, there was a span of 7 bases. Germline V gene lookup returns CDR1 SGDLS and CDR2 YYNGEE. This CDR3 spans 14 amino acids. CDR3 sequence (DNA): TGTGCCAGCAGCGTAGGGGCGAAGAACACTGAAGCTTTCTTT. Amino acid sequence: CASSVGAKNTEAFF.

The V call is TRBV5-1, the J call TRBJ2-1; D might be TRBD1 (6 bases). The germline gives CDR1 SGHRS, CDR2 YFSETQ. V shed 4 bases and J shed 3 bases, with 8 bases lying between them. This CDR3 has 13 residues. Here the CDR3 reads CASSQGHYNEQFF. The CDR3 bases are TGCGCCAGCAGCCAGGGACACTACAATGAGCAGTTCTTC.

This chain links TRBV28 with TRBJ2-3; 8 positions agree with TRBD1. The J segment lost 0 bases and the V segment lost 8 bases, leaving 19 bases of the junction unmatched. CDR3 length: 19 residues. Germline assignment: CDR1 MDHEN and CDR2 SYDVKM. The CDR3 loop is CASGTLVGQGLSSTDTQYF. The CDR3 region has the DNA TGTGCCAGCGGCACACTAGTAGGACAGGGCCTTTCTAGCACAGATACGCAGTATTTT.

The chain uses TRBV12-2 and TRBJ2-1; TRBD2 is the table's D call and was not checked against the DNA. TRBV12-2 is classified as a pseudogene. The CDR3 runs 14 residues. In nucleotides, the CDR3 is TGTGCAAGTCGCTTAACCTTGGGACTAGCGGAGCAGTTCTTC. Translating it yields CASRLTLGLAEQFF.

J is TRBJ2-5 and V is TRBV29-1; the match to TRBD2 covers 15 bases. The J call may be faulty, since TRBJ2-7 better matches the DNA end. CDR1 is SQVTM, CDR2 ANQGSEA, per germline. CDR3 length equals 14 residues. The CDR3 bases are TGCAGCGTTGGGGGACTAGCGGGAGGCTACGAGCAGTACTTC. It yields the protein CSVGGLAGGYEQYF.

This sequence joins TRBV7-8 and TRBJ2-1; D call uncertain. The CDR3 contains 14 residues. The V gene's germline CDR1 is SGHVS and CDR2 FQNEAQ. Trimming stripped 3 bases from V and 2 bases from J, with 8 bases between. The CDR3 coding sequence is TGTGCCAGCAGCTTTAGCTGGACCTACAATGAGCAGTTCTTC. It encodes CASSFSWTYNEQFF.

The chain couples TRBV2 to TRBJ2-1; 11 bases fit TRBD1. V lost 0 bases, J lost 7 bases, and 11 bases stayed unmatched. Per the germline V gene, CDR1 is SNHLY and CDR2 is FYNNEI. CDR3 length: 18 residues. The CDR3 nucleotides read TGTGCCAGCAGTGAAGCAGGGGGGACAGGGGGTTTCCGGAATGAGCAGTTCTTC. Translating gives CASSEAGGTGGFRNEQFF.

The J gene is TRBJ2-1, the V gene TRBV28; 13 positions agree with TRBD2. The CDR3 covers 15 residues. V dropped 8 bases and J dropped 7; count of bases not matched to a gene: 8. Germline values: CDR1 MDHEN, CDR2 SYDVKM. The CDR3 coding sequence is TGTGCCAGCTCCTCCGGGACTAGCGGGAAAAATGAGCAGTTCTTC. Its protein is CASSSGTSGKNEQFF.

CDR3 residues: CASSLEDNYNEQFF. CDR3 in DNA: TGTGCCAGCAGCTTAGAGGACAACTACAATGAGCAGTTCTTC. V and J are TRBV7-9 and TRBJ2-1; a weak D match, TRBD1 (5 bases). Germline-derived CDR1 and CDR2 are SEHNR and FQNEAQ (reference sequence). Between the trimmed V and J ends, which lost 1 base and 3 bases, there was a span of 7 bases. This CDR3 region has 14 residues.

This chain uses TRBV7-6 with TRBJ2-1; 10 positions agree with TRBD2. This CDR3 region has 15 residues. J was trimmed by 2 bases and V by 8 bases; bases with no gene match: 6. Germline V CDR1 and CDR2: SGHVS, FNYEAQ. The CDR3 protein is CASADSGRAYNEQFF. CDR3 DNA: TGTGCCAGCGCAGACAGCGGGAGGGCCTACAATGAGCAGTTCTTC.

V is TRBV19 and J is TRBJ2-1; TRBD1 agrees at 7 bases. The J segment lost 1 base and the V segment lost 4 bases, leaving 7 bases of the junction unmatched. The germline V gene encodes CDR1 LNHDA and CDR2 SQIVND (reference sequence). The CDR3 consists of 16 residues. The CDR3 spells CASSTQGEPSYNEQFF. CDR3 DNA sequence: TGTGCCAGTAGTACCCAGGGGGAGCCGTCCTACAATGAGCAGTTCTTC.

The CDR3 spells CASSQGTGTDYNEQFF. CDR3 in DNA: TGCGCCAGCAGCCAAGGGACCGGGACAGACTACAATGAGCAGTTCTTC. The rearrangement links TRBV4-3 to TRBJ2-1; 7 nucleotides agree with TRBD1. From germline, CDR1 is LGHNA and CDR2 YSLEER. V trimming: 1 base; J trimming: 3 bases; junction bases outside the gene matches: 6. The CDR3 has 16 residues.

The chain carries TRBV6-1 and TRBJ1-5, with 7 bases matching TRBD1. Germline CDR1 and CDR2: MNHNS and SASEGT. The CDR3 runs to 16 residues. J gave up 1 base and V 0 bases, and 3 bases lay outside the gene matches. The CDR3 nucleotides are TGTGCCAGCAGTGAAGCAGGGGGCAGAAGCAATCAGCCCCAGCATTTT. This gives the protein CASSEAGGRSNQPQHF.

V and J are TRBV4-3 and TRBJ2-5, with 10 bases identical to TRBD1. The CDR3 is made up of 15 amino acids. The V and J ends lost 1 base and 5 bases, in that order; junction bases with no gene match: 4. Germline V gene sequence: CDR1 LGHNA, CDR2 YSLEER. CDR3 coding DNA: TGCGCCAGCAGCCAAGGGACAGGGGGTAGGGAGACCCAGTACTTC. Amino acid sequence: CASSQGTGGRETQYF.

The J gene is TRBJ2-3, the V gene TRBV7-9; 11 nucleotides line up with TRBD2. Unmatched junction bases numbered 10, after V lost 4 bases and J lost 4 bases. The germline gives CDR1 SEHNR, CDR2 FQNEAQ (reference sequence). The CDR3 runs to 17 residues. The CDR3 DNA follows: TGTGCCAGCAGCTCACCCCTTAGCGGGGGGGCTCCAGATACGCAGTATTTT. It specifies CASSSPLSGGAPDTQYF.

Relative to its sample, this clone is medium-sized (0.01 to 0.1%). The J gene is TRBJ2-7, the V gene TRBV19; possible D gene TRBD2, 7 bases. CDR3 size: 14 residues. Per germline, CDR1 LNHDA and CDR2 SQIVND (reference sequence). V was cut by 8 bases and J by 5 bases, with 19 bases left in between. The chain's CDR3 is CASHRGGEIHEQYF. As DNA, the CDR3 is TGTGCCAGTCACCGAGGGGGGGAAATCCACGAGCAGTACTTC.

The rearrangement joins TRBV7-2 to TRBJ2-3; D is perhaps TRBD2 (5 bases). This CDR3 spans 17 amino acids. V was trimmed by 5 bases and J by 3 bases, leaving 21 bases between them. CDR1 and CDR2 (germline): SGHTA, FQGNSA. The CDR3 here is CASSDPVRVTITDTQYF. The DNA of the CDR3 is TGTGCCAGCAGCGACCCTGTGCGGGTGACAATTACAGATACGCAGTATTTT.

This clone occurred a few times. The rearrangement uses TRBV19 and TRBJ2-1; 9 nucleotides align to TRBD1. The CDR3 loop spans 14 amino acids. Germline V gives CDR1 LNHDA, CDR2 SQIVND (reference sequence). V lost 8 bases and J lost 6; bases outside the gene matches: 8. The CDR3 DNA reads as TGTGCCAGTGCGAACAGGGGGCTCGTCAATGAGCAGTTCTTC. Amino acid sequence: CASANRGLVNEQFF.

V is TRBV27 and J is TRBJ1-1; 8 bases map to TRBD1. The germline V gene encodes CDR1 MNHEY and CDR2 SMNVEV (reference sequence). J gave up 1 base and V 2 bases, and 12 bases lay outside the gene matches. CDR3 length: 18 amino acids. In nucleotides, the CDR3 is TGTGCCAGCAGTTTAAGGACCTCAGGCGGACAGGGGAACACTGAAGCTTTCTTT. It codes for CASSLRTSGGQGNTEAFF.